The 9 T cell receptor beta chains below all came from one sample that was sequenced in a study of cytomegalovirus exposure and HLA in healthy donors. PCR was performed using 60 Vbeta and 13 Jbeta primers. Profiling relied on immunoSEQ multiplex PCR, and the TCRdb table lists in-frame clones only, not all of them. The sample holds approximately 110,000 clones, 75% to 90% seen once. Sequenced input: PBMCs. These receptors came from a man aged 45 to 65 in good health and CMV-seronegative.

The chain employs TRBV5-1 and TRBJ1-4; TRBD1 agrees at 10 bases. Germline trimming cut 3 bases from V and 7 bases from J; bases unmatched to any gene: 3. The germline V gene encodes CDR1 SGHRS and CDR2 YFSETQ. The CDR3 covers 14 residues. DNA for the CDR3: TGCGCCAGCAGCTCTGGGACAGGGGTTGAAAAACTGTTTTTT. This encodes CASSSGTGVEKLFF.

This clone was seen a single time. The V call is TRBV2, the J call TRBJ1-1; TRBD1 agrees at 8 bases. Germline-derived CDR1 and CDR2 are SNHLY and FYNNEI. The CDR3 is 14 residues long. V lost 8 bases and J lost 0; bases outside the gene matches: 5. The CDR3 is CASGRTGLNTEAFF. In DNA, the CDR3 is TGTGCCAGCGGTCGGACAGGGCTGAACACTGAAGCTTTCTTT. The variable domain in full, completed from reference TRBV2 and TRBJ1-1, reads EPEVTQTPSHQVTQMGQEVILRCVPISNHLYFYWYRQILGQKVEFLVSFYNNEISEKSEIFDDQFSVERPDGSNFTLKIRSTKLEDSAMYFCASGRTGLNTEAFFGQGTRLTVV.

As for this clone: A read error may produce the germline difference seen at one junction end. The rearrangement uses TRBV7-9 and TRBJ1-2, with unresolved D. From germline, CDR1 is SEHNR and CDR2 FQNEAQ (reference sequence). The CDR3 is 16 residues long. CDR3 protein: CARSFPGGPPNYGYTF. The CDR3 nucleotides are TGTGCCCGCAGCTTCCCTGGAGGGCCCCCTAACTATGGCTACACCTTC. The whole variable domain, remainder taken from reference TRBV7-9 and TRBJ1-2, is DTGVSQNPRHKITKRGQNVTFRCDPISEHNRLYWYRQTLGQGPEFLTYFQNEAQLEKSRLLSDRFSAERPKGSFSTLEIQRTEQGDSAMYLCARSFPGGPPNYGYTFGSGTRLTVV.

The rearrangement joins TRBV7-3 to TRBJ1-1, with D hard to call. Germline assignment: CDR1 SGHTA and CDR2 FQGTGA. The V gene lost 1 base and the J gene lost 1 base, with 7 bases spanning the gap. The CDR3 is made up of 14 amino acids. This chain's CDR3 is CASSLMAENTEAFF. The CDR3 region has the DNA TGTGCCAGCAGCTTAATGGCGGAGAACACTGAAGCTTTCTTT.

The chain links TRBV4-2 to TRBJ2-7, with 7 nucleotides matching TRBD2. Germline loops: CDR1 LGHNA, CDR2 YNFKEQ. The CDR3 runs 16 residues. Trimming took 3 bases from V and 0 from J; bases not matched to a gene: 8. This CDR3 reads CASSQELASNSYEQYF. The CDR3 DNA sequence: TGTGCCAGCAGCCAGGAACTAGCGTCTAACTCCTACGAGCAGTACTTC.

This clone was counted a few times. V is TRBV25-1 and J is TRBJ2-1, with no clear D. The germline V and J ends were trimmed by 5 bases and 6 bases, with 8 bases remaining between them. This CDR3 comprises 12 residues. Germline V lookup: CDR1 MGHDK, CDR2 SYGVNS. The CDR3 DNA sequence: TGTGCCAGCAGTAGTCTAACCAATGAGCAGTTCTTC. Its protein product is CASSSLTNEQFF.

This clone was seen just once. The genes are TRBV7-3 and TRBJ1-1; D is perhaps TRBD1 (5 bases). The V end lost 6 bases, the J end lost 1 base, and 18 bases lay between the germline ends. The CDR3 loop spans 16 amino acids. The germline CDR1 and CDR2 sequences are SGHTA and FQGTGA. CDR3 region: CASSFGPDRQNTEAFF. DNA of the CDR3: TGTGCCAGCAGTTTTGGGCCCGACAGACAGAACACTGAAGCTTTCTTT.

CDR3 sequence: CASSLTPRDRRYEQYF. The CDR3 DNA sequence: TGTGCCAGCAGCCTAACCCCCCGGGACAGACGCTACGAGCAGTACTTC. J is TRBJ2-7 and V is TRBV7-8; 7 nucleotides match TRBD1. This CDR3 comprises 16 residues. V was pared by 5 bases and J by 3 bases, with 13 bases of the junction left unmatched. Germline V CDR1 and CDR2: SGHVS, FQNEAQ.

In regard to this clone: Other DNA sequences of this sample code for an identical CDR3. CDR3 region: CASSQVGTGGYEQYF. CDR3 DNA sequence: TGCGCCAGCAGCCAAGTCGGGACAGGGGGCTACGAGCAGTACTTC. The genes are TRBV4-1 and TRBJ2-7; the match to TRBD1 covers 11 bases. After removal of 1 base from V and 3 bases from J, the junction contained 2 bases not matched to a gene. Germline V gives CDR1 MGHRA, CDR2 YSYEKL. The CDR3 length is 15 residues.